The 12 T cell receptor beta chains presented below share a single source sample, sequenced in a study of control samples from healthy donors and cancer patients. Libraries were prepared by immunoSEQ multiplex PCR; TCRdb keeps only in-frame clonotypes and omits some of them. The table shows fewer than 200,000 clones, with about 93% occurring only once. The sample taken for sequencing was blood. These receptors were taken from a man aged 18 to 30 in good health.

This rearrangement joins TRBV11-2 to TRBJ1-1; D is undetermined. Germline CDR1 and CDR2: SGHAT and FQNNGV. V was pared by 6 bases and J by 4 bases, with 3 bases between. The CDR3 totals 10 residues. DNA for the CDR3: TGTGCCAGCAGGGTCACTGAAGCTTTCTTT. Translation gives CASRVTEAFF.

The rearrangement links TRBV6-5 to TRBJ1-3; D may be TRBD1 (5 bases). The CDR3 length is 15 residues. V was trimmed by 4 bases and J by 0 bases, leaving 10 bases between them. Germline V gives CDR1 MNHEY, CDR2 SVGAGI. CDR3 amino acids: CASSLRGSSGNTIYF. DNA of the CDR3: TGTGCCAGCAGTTTACGGGGGAGCTCTGGAAACACCATATATTTT.

V usage is TRBV5-4 and J usage is TRBJ2-7; D remains unclear. V dropped 0 bases and J dropped 5 bases, with 9 bases sitting between them. The CDR3 totals 13 residues. CDR1 is SGHNT, CDR2 YYREEE, per germline (reference sequence). DNA for the CDR3: TGTGCCAGCAGCTTGGTAACTGGGGACGAGCAGTACTTC. Translated: CASSLVTGDEQYF.

The CDR3 DNA reads as TGTGCCAGCAGCTTAGAATGGAGAACCGGGGAGCTGTTTTTT. Translation gives CASSLEWRTGELFF. The chain employs TRBV7-9 and TRBJ2-2, with D uncertain. Germline CDR1 is SEHNR and CDR2 is FQNEAQ (reference sequence). The CDR3 consists of 14 residues. V was cut by 1 base and J by 5 bases, with 8 bases left in between.

This clone has a single count. The junction departs from germline at one end; a sequencing error may be responsible. The chain carries TRBV2 and TRBJ2-7; TRBD1 might be the D (5 bases). Germline loops: CDR1 SNHLY, CDR2 FYNNEI. CDR3 length: 10 residues. The DNA of the CDR3 is TGTGCCAGCAAGGGGTACGAGCAGTGCTTC. Its protein is CASKGYEQCF.

This chain uses TRBV7-9 with TRBJ2-1; 7 bases are a match to TRBD2. Germline-derived CDR1 and CDR2 are SEHNR and FQNEAQ (reference sequence). V shed 2 bases and J 3 bases; nucleotides not matched to a gene: 1. The CDR3 has 14 amino acids. CDR3 in DNA: TGTGCCAGCAGCTTATCGGGGGGCTACAATGAGCAGTTCTTC. Translating gives CASSLSGGYNEQFF.

The chain is built from TRBV19 and TRBJ1-5; D uncertain. CDR3 size: 14 residues. V was shortened by 3 bases and J by 4 bases, with 10 bases between the two germline ends. CDR1 and CDR2 (germline): LNHDA, SQIVND (reference sequence). This CDR3 reads CASSIKGPNQPQHF. The DNA of the CDR3 is TGTGCCAGTAGTATTAAAGGGCCTAATCAGCCCCAGCATTTT.

The chain couples TRBV7-8 to TRBJ1-6, with 7 bases matching TRBD1. V gave up 2 bases and J gave up 9 bases; unmatched junction bases: 7. The CDR3 has 15 residues. The V gene's germline CDR1 is SGHVS and CDR2 FQNEAQ. CDR3 nucleotides: TGTGCCAGCAGCTTACCCGGGACAGTGTCTTCACCCCTCCACTTT. Amino acid sequence: CASSLPGTVSSPLHF.

The chain employs TRBV6-1 and TRBJ2-3; 9 bases are shared with TRBD2. With 2 bases clipped from V and 6 bases from J, the junction kept 9 bases outside the gene matches. The CDR3 is made up of 16 amino acids. In germline, CDR1 is MNHNS, CDR2 SASEGT. The CDR3 DNA is TGTGCCAGCAGTGAAAAGGGCGGGGGGGCCGTGGATACGCAGTATTTT. Encoded protein: CASSEKGGGAVDTQYF.

The rearrangement links TRBV6-4 to TRBJ1-1; D gene ambiguous. Germline V gene sequence: CDR1 MRHNA, CDR2 SNTAGT. Trimming removed 4 bases from V and 0 bases from J, with 6 bases in between. The CDR3 covers 13 residues. This CDR3 is CASSAQVNTEAFF. In DNA form, the CDR3 reads TGTGCCAGCAGTGCGCAGGTGAACACTGAAGCTTTCTTT.

The chain combines TRBV12-3 or TRBV12-4 with TRBJ2-7, with D possibly TRBD1 on 5 matching bases. This CDR3 region has 13 residues. V lost 8 bases, J lost 0 bases, and 11 bases lay in between. CDR3 in DNA: TGTGCCAGCGGCAGGGCTAGCTCCTACGAGCAGTACTTC. This codes for CASGRASSYEQYF.

In this sample, this clone turned up once. The chain is built from TRBV15 and TRBJ1-6, with D unresolved. V lost 0 bases, J lost 9 bases, and 15 bases lay in between. The CDR3 length is 16 residues. Looked up from germline, CDR1 is LNHNV and CDR2 is YYDKDF (reference sequence). The CDR3 DNA reads TGTGCCACCAGCAGAGATTCTCTTGGGCGGGTTTCACCCCTCCACTTT. Residues: CATSRDSLGRVSPLHF.